The sequence of this T cell receptor (beta chain) was determined in a study of neoadjuvant anti-PD-1 for oral cavity cancer (TCRdb year 2021). Describing the broader study: Before curative-intent surgical resection, most patients were given three to four biweekly doses of nivolumab at 3 mg/kg. Under RECIST 1.1, patients with complete response, partial response or stable disease were classed as responders, and patients with progression were classed as non-responders. A fourth nivolumab dose was given around day 43 to patients without progression, and definitive surgical resection was performed in those patients on days 50-56. The parent correlative cohort included some 13 patients, with an approximately 33% response rate.

PBMC libraries used mostly approximately 450 ng of input genomic DNA for deep sequencing, with six replicates per sample. Following the manufacturer's instructions, the team built TCRbeta libraries using the immunoSEQ hsTCRbeta kit. The completed libraries were mixed into a single pool at 3 nM, then sequenced with an Illumina NovaSeq 6000 S4 flow cell. The authors' analysis ran thus. The immunoSEQ Analyzer handled quality control and preprocessing of the raw data. The analysis was limited to productive rearrangements, and each clonotype was defined by a unique CDR3 amino acid sequence. Using the R package tcR, the researchers computed the Gini-Simpson index as their estimate of repertoire clonality. Student's t test was used to compare Gini indices, while Pearson correlation assessed associations with tumor size change. Here the immuneACCESS table is served through TCRdb, limited to in-frame sequences with V and J called. Missing clones are a known gap in these copies; in checked studies unresolved V genes cover under half, and the rest lacks a known reason. The V and J calls and the clone size are those of that table, but D and trimming were determined from the DNA. The sample table records approximately 42,000 clones; 77% of these occur just once. The leading ten clones occupy around 4.9% of the sample.

This sample's time point label indicates: after neoadjuvant nivolumab, at surgical resection. Patients were newly diagnosed with stage II-IVA oral cavity squamous cell carcinoma and had received no prior systemic or radiation treatment. Everyone in the cohort had locally advanced, HPV-negative oral cavity squamous cell carcinoma. Peripheral blood mononuclear cells were analyzed directly and were not maintained or expanded in culture. The samples were obtained from a longitudinal correlative study of a single-arm phase II trial testing neoadjuvant nivolumab in oral cavity squamous cell carcinoma. Subject-matched pre- and post-treatment PBMCs and tumors from three responders and three non-responders were subjected to genomic DNA-based TCRbeta sequencing. Peripheral blood mononuclear cells were collected once before nivolumab treatment and again after treatment, at the time of surgery. The Maxwell RSC DNA from Cells kit was used to extract genomic DNA from PBMCs.

The CDR3 measures 14 amino acids from cysteine to phenylalanine. The DNA shown is the 42-base CDR3, in frame from base 1. V and J lose 3 bases and 2 bases, and a span of 8 bases separates them. The germline V gene (reference sequence) supplies CDR1 PRHDT and CDR2 FYEKMQ. This clone was seen once. The antigen it recognizes is unknown. No base-level quality is on record; no much larger clone is a single base apart. Study-wide findings and limitations: TCR analyses included only a few patients per response group, and the authors called for larger cohorts for validation. Higher pretreatment blood Treg/Th17 ratios correlated with higher pretreatment blood TCRbeta clonality and lower post-treatment tumor TCRbeta clonality. After neoadjuvant nivolumab, non-responders showed significantly higher T cell clonality (Gini index) in PBMCs than responders did.

The chain employs TRBV13 and TRBJ1-3; no D gene can be assigned with confidence. The origin of this receptor is a person between 40 and 79 years old with oral cavity squamous cell carcinoma. This specimen was PBMCs, taken after nivolumab (anti-PD-1) treatment. CDR3 sequence: CASSFWAPGNTIYF. In nucleotides, the sequence is TGTGCCAGCAGCTTTTGGGCCCCTGGAAACACCATATATTTT.